These 26 T cell receptor beta chains originate from one sample sequenced in a study of CD8 T cells in ankylosing spondylitis. For these TCRs, the target antigens are not known. General study points: A TCR beta motif made of eight highly homologous variants seemed typical of ankylosing spondylitis blood.

One entry per CDR3 protein results from TCRdb running MiXCR on the 5' RACE reads. The table shows fewer than 650,000 distinct CDR3 sequences, with more than 9.5% occurring only once. The sequenced sample was blood, either unsorted or a sorted T cell fraction (not recorded which). The source is a male donor with ankylosing spondylitis.

This clonotype was found a few times. This rearrangement joins TRBV27 to TRBJ1-5; no reliable D call. Trimming left V 3 bases short and J 1 base short, with 7 bases between. This CDR3 region has 14 residues. In germline, CDR1 is MNHEY, CDR2 SMNVEV (reference sequence). DNA of the CDR3: TGTGCCAGCAGTTTCAAAGGAAGCAATCAGCCCCAGCATTTT. This sequence encodes CASSFKGSNQPQHF.

CDR3 DNA sequence: TGTGCCAGCAGTTACGGGACAGGGGGCATCTCCTACAATGAGCAGTTCTTC. It specifies CASSYGTGGISYNEQFF. This chain connects TRBV6-5 to TRBJ2-1; 12 positions match TRBD1. CDR1 MNHEY and CDR2 SVGAGI come from the germline V gene. The V and J ends lost 2 bases and 0 bases, in that order; junction bases with no gene match: 2. This CDR3 is 17 amino acids long.

This clonotype has more than one count but fewer than ten. J is TRBJ2-7 and V is TRBV7-9; TRBD1 might be the D (6 bases). The V and J ends lost 5 bases and 2 bases respectively, with 13 bases between them. The CDR3 totals 14 residues. Germline loops: CDR1 SEHNR, CDR2 FQNEAQ (reference sequence). The CDR3 nucleotides read TGTGCCAGCAGCCCTTCAACAGGGACCTACGAGCAGTACGTC. It yields the protein CASSPSTGTYEQYV.

The chain uses TRBV20-1 and TRBJ1-1; 8 bases fit TRBD1. Losses at the gene ends were 3 bases for V and 2 bases for J; bases not matched to a gene: 5. This CDR3 spans 14 amino acids. CDR1 is DFQATT and CDR2 is SNEGSKA in the germline V gene (reference sequence). CDR3 in amino acids: CSASRGQSNTEAFF. The CDR3 nucleotides are TGCAGTGCTAGCAGGGGGCAGAGCAACACTGAAGCTTTCTTT.

The chain employs TRBV5-1 and TRBJ1-2, with TRBD1 matching over 9 bases. J lost 0 bases, V lost 0 bases, and 6 bases had no gene match. The germline CDR1 and CDR2 sequences are SGHRS and YFSETQ. The CDR3 consists of 17 residues. The CDR3 sequence is CASSLVGTGRANYGYTF. In DNA form, the CDR3 reads TGCGCCAGCAGCTTGGTAGGGACAGGGAGGGCTAACTATGGCTACACCTTC.

In its sample, this clonotype was seen many times. V gene TRBV11-2 combines with J gene TRBJ2-2; 8 nucleotides line up with TRBD1. The CDR3 is 16 residues long. Germline lookup yields CDR1 SGHAT and CDR2 FQNNGV. The ends lost 7 bases at V and 1 base at J; junction bases unmatched: 8. The CDR3 DNA follows: TGTGCCAGCACCAAAAGAGACAGGGGGAACACCGGGGAGCTGTTTTTT. This gives the protein CASTKRDRGNTGELFF.

V and J are TRBV9 and TRBJ1-5; TRBD1 matches 8 bases. Germline V gene data show CDR1 as SGDLS and CDR2 as YYNGEE. V was pared by 0 bases and J by 5 bases, with 1 base of the junction left unmatched. There are 14 residues in the CDR3. The CDR3 DNA reads TGTGCCAGCAGCGTAGAGACAGGGGATCAGCCCCAGCATTTT. It codes for CASSVETGDQPQHF.

This clonotype was counted only a few times. The V call is TRBV5-1, the J call TRBJ2-1; D may be TRBD1 (5 bases). Germline CDR1 SGHRS, CDR2 YFSETQ. There are 14 residues in the CDR3. V was pared by 4 bases and J by 5 bases, with 13 bases between. CDR3 in amino acids: CASSVMGPDNEQFF. The CDR3 DNA follows: TGCGCCAGCAGCGTGATGGGGCCCGACAATGAGCAGTTCTTC.

This clonotype was seen repeatedly, ten times or more. This sequence joins TRBV25-1 and TRBJ1-1; 7 nucleotides align to TRBD1. Trimming took 5 bases from V and 3 from J; bases not matched to a gene: 6. This CDR3 comprises 14 residues. CDR1 is MGHDK and CDR2 is SYGVNS in the germline V gene. The CDR3 nucleotides are TGTGCCAGCAGTCGGACAGGCAGGGACACTGAAGCTTTCTTT. Amino acids: CASSRTGRDTEAFF.

This clonotype was counted many times. The rearrangement uses TRBV15 and TRBJ1-2; D might be TRBD1 (6 bases). The germline V and J ends were trimmed by 3 bases and 4 bases, with 12 bases remaining between them. The CDR3 is 14 residues long. CDR1 and CDR2 (germline): LNHNV, YYDKDF (reference sequence). CDR3 region: CATSRDRTAYGYTF. The CDR3 DNA is TGTGCCACCAGCAGGGACAGAACAGCCTATGGCTACACCTTC.

This chain connects TRBV5-1 to TRBJ2-5, with TRBD1 matching over 9 bases. The V gene's germline CDR1 is SGHRS and CDR2 YFSETQ. V shed 9 bases and J 2 bases; nucleotides not matched to a gene: 8. The CDR3 is made up of 14 amino acids. The CDR3 sequence is CATGQGRSQETQYF. As DNA, the CDR3 is TGCGCCACAGGACAGGGGCGTTCTCAAGAGACCCAGTACTTC.

This clonotype showed up many times. The rearrangement joins TRBV20-1 to TRBJ2-1; D unresolved. The CDR3 spans 18 residues. V lost 1 base, J lost 7 bases, and 26 bases lay in between. Germline assignment: CDR1 DFQATT and CDR2 SNEGSKA (reference sequence). The CDR3 loop reads CSARVLSKTLRYNNEQFF. CDR3 bases: TGCAGTGCTAGAGTACTCTCTAAGACCCTGCGATACAATAATGAGCAGTTCTTC.

The J gene is TRBJ2-5, the V gene TRBV7-2; D perhaps matches TRBD2 (6 bases). Germline V CDR1 and CDR2: SGHTA, FQGNSA. The ends were cut back, 1 base at V and 5 bases at J, with 17 bases in the middle. The CDR3 length is 16 residues. The CDR3 coding sequence is TGTGCCAGCAGCTTAGTGGGGAATCCCGGAGGGGAGACCCAGTACTTC. This translates into CASSLVGNPGGETQYF.

This clonotype was recorded at least ten times. The genes are TRBV29-1 and TRBJ1-6; D perhaps matches TRBD1 (5 bases). The CDR3 extends over 14 amino acids. Trimming took off 7 bases at V and 7 bases at J, with 17 bases between the two ends. Germline-derived CDR1 and CDR2 are SQVTM and ANQGSEA. CDR3 in amino acids: CSANVGDSNSPLHF. CDR3 bases: TGCAGCGCTAATGTAGGGGACTCAAATTCACCCCTCCACTTT.

In this sample, this clonotype turned up a few times. The chain has TRBV12-5 and TRBJ1-5; tentative D call: TRBD1 (6 bases). Per the germline V gene, CDR1 is LGHNT and CDR2 is FRNRAP. V lost 6 bases, J lost 2 bases, and 14 bases lay in between. This CDR3 has 15 amino acids. In DNA, the CDR3 is TGTGCTAGTGGGGAGGGGGGCTTCGGCAATCAGCCCCAGCATTTT. Translated, it gives CASGEGGFGNQPQHF. Filled out from reference TRBV12-5 and TRBJ1-5, the complete variable domain reads DARVTQTPRHKVTEMGQEVTMRCQPILGHNTVFWYRQTMMQGLELLAYFRNRAPLDDSGMPKDRFSAEMPDATLATLKIQPSEPRDSAVYFCASGEGGFGNQPQHFGDGTRLSIL.

The sample holds a few counts of this clonotype. This chain uses TRBV27 with TRBJ2-7; a weak D match, TRBD1 (6 bases). The CDR3 is 15 amino acids. Per germline, CDR1 MNHEY and CDR2 SMNVEV (reference sequence). The germline V and J ends were trimmed by 1 base and 4 bases, with 14 bases remaining between them. This CDR3 reads CASSLWGPKTYEQYF. Written as DNA, the CDR3 is TGTGCCAGCAGTTTATGGGGGCCAAAAACTTACGAGCAGTACTTC.

The V gene is TRBV12-3 or TRBV12-4, the J gene TRBJ2-7; D remains unclear. The CDR3 runs 14 residues. Trimming took off 3 bases at V and 0 bases at J, with 9 bases between the two ends. The CDR3 sequence is CASSFKPGSYEQYF. The CDR3 region has the DNA TGTGCCAGCAGTTTTAAACCAGGCTCCTACGAGCAGTACTTC.

This clonotype was recorded many times. The chain carries TRBV6-2 or TRBV6-3 and TRBJ2-7; TRBD1 aligns across 8 bases. Germline V gives CDR1 MNHEY, CDR2 SVGEGT. The CDR3 totals 14 residues. V was pared by 2 bases and J by 6 bases, with 6 bases of the junction left unmatched. Written as DNA, the CDR3 is TGTGCCAGCAGTTACCGAGGAACAGGGGGCGAGCAGTACGTC. This codes for CASSYRGTGGEQYV.

This clonotype was recorded many times. The rearrangement joins TRBV7-2 to TRBJ2-3; 7 bases line up with TRBD1. This CDR3 has 14 residues. With V trimmed by 3 bases and J by 1 base, 1 base remained unmatched. Per the germline V gene, CDR1 is SGHTA and CDR2 is FQGNSA. CDR3 loop: CASSFGQGTDTQYF. Written as DNA, the CDR3 is TGTGCCAGCAGCTTTGGACAGGGCACAGATACGCAGTATTTT.

The rearrangement uses TRBV20-1 and TRBJ2-3, with D perhaps TRBD2 (5 bases). Germline loops: CDR1 DFQATT, CDR2 SNEGSKA (reference sequence). CDR3 length: 14 amino acids. V dropped 1 base and J dropped 2 bases, with 10 bases sitting between them. In nucleotides, the CDR3 is TGCAGTGCTAGAGTTAGCGCCGTCACAGATACGCAGTATTTT. It codes for CSARVSAVTDTQYF.

This clonotype was detected only a few times. This chain uses TRBV14 with TRBJ2-1; 7 bases match TRBD2. The CDR3 length is 13 residues. Per the germline V gene, CDR1 is SGHDN and CDR2 is FVKESK. V trimming: 7 bases; J trimming: 4 bases; junction bases outside the gene matches: 4. The CDR3 reads CASNSGGYNEQFF. The CDR3 nucleotides are TGTGCCAGCAACTCGGGGGGATACAATGAGCAGTTCTTC.

The rearrangement uses TRBV29-1 and TRBJ1-1; TRBD1 matches at 10 bases. Germline V gene sequence: CDR1 SQVTM, CDR2 ANQGSEA. The CDR3 is 15 amino acids. Trimming took 4 bases from V and 1 from J; bases not matched to a gene: 6. Here the CDR3 reads CSVGGQGFENTEAFF. The CDR3, as DNA: TGCAGCGTTGGGGGACAGGGGTTTGAGAACACTGAAGCTTTCTTT.

The V gene is TRBV6-1, the J gene TRBJ1-1; 7 bases are shared with TRBD1. The CDR3 loop spans 17 amino acids. J lost 0 bases, V lost 8 bases, and 15 bases had no gene match. Germline assignment: CDR1 MNHNS and CDR2 SASEGT. The CDR3 DNA reads as TGTGCCAGCGGGAGGGGGCCGTGGGGAAACGTGAACACTGAAGCTTTCTTT. Protein product: CASGRGPWGNVNTEAFF.

The rearrangement uses TRBV11-1 and TRBJ1-2; the D gene is possibly TRBD1 (6 bases). Trimming left V 4 bases short and J 0 bases short, with 21 bases between. The CDR3 is 18 amino acids. Germline-derived CDR1 and CDR2 are SGHAT and FQDESV (reference sequence). The CDR3 protein is CASSSHNFRDIPNYGYTF. In DNA form, the CDR3 reads TGTGCCAGCAGCTCACACAATTTCCGGGACATTCCTAACTATGGCTACACCTTC.

This clonotype was seen only a few times. The V gene is TRBV20-1, the J gene TRBJ1-2, with D unclear. Germline loops: CDR1 DFQATT, CDR2 SNEGSKA (reference sequence). Trimming pared 4 bases from V and 8 bases from J, leaving 17 bases between. This CDR3 is 13 amino acids long. In DNA form, the CDR3 reads TGCAGTGCTACGGACGGCCTCCTTGGGGGCTACACCTTC. It translates to CSATDGLLGGYTF.

This clonotype was seen at least ten times. CDR3 loop: CASSLEGEGQFF. The CDR3 coding sequence is TGCGCCAGCAGCTTGGAGGGCGAGGGGCAGTTCTTC. This rearrangement joins TRBV5-1 to TRBJ2-1, with TRBD2 as a possible D gene (5 bases). V was shortened by 0 bases and J by 12 bases, with 10 bases between the two germline ends. Germline values: CDR1 SGHRS, CDR2 YFSETQ. This CDR3 is built from 12 residues.